The rows below give T cell receptor beta chains drawn from one sample of a study of radiation and T cells in renal cell carcinoma. Method: immunoSEQ multiplex PCR; TCRdb's copy keeps in-frame clones and lacks some. The table includes approximately 65,000 clones, around 80% detected once. Material: blood, obtained from a patient whose treatment included radiotherapy and nephrectomy. These receptors were collected from a man between 60 and 75 years old with renal cell carcinoma. The conserved cysteine and the conserved F or W are not part of the CDR3 here.

>TRBV13|TRBJ2-5
ASSLGLAGAETQY
>TRBV12-5|TRBJ1-1
ASGPPRNTEAF
>TRBV5-1|TRBJ1-6
ASSSPDLPLH
>TRBV13|TRBJ1-5
ASSFKGGNQPQH
>TRBV9|TRBJ2-5
ASSPGTRGQETQY
>TRBV28|TRBJ1-2
ASSLTGGRGYGYT
>TRBV7-3|TRBJ2-2
ASSSGLANTGELF
>TRBV19|TRBJ1-1
ASWDRGTEAF
>TRBV2|TRBJ2-6
ASSRDSGANVLT
>TRBV6-6|TRBJ1-1
ASCIQGENTEAF
>TRBV14|TRBJ2-5
ASSPRGRAQETQY
>TRBV7-2|TRBJ1-2
ASSLWRGQGYT
>TRBV29-1|TRBJ2-6
SKAGSGANVLT
>TRBV6-6|TRBJ1-1
ASSYDRPNTEAF
>TRBV2|TRBJ1-1
ASSFGTDDTEAF
>TRBV9|TRBJ2-5
ASSGPGSETQY
>TRBV30|TRBJ1-5
AWSVGQNQPQH
>TRBV10-3|TRBJ2-1
AIQGVDNEQF
>TRBV6-6|TRBJ1-1
ASLRGRNTEAF
>TRBV7-2|TRBJ1-2
AGTGYPNYGYT
>TRBV6-5|TRBJ1-4
ASSYSGTHNEKLF